A selection of T cell receptor beta chains follows, all from one sample in a study of cytomegalovirus exposure and HLA in healthy donors. Sequenced by immunoSEQ multiplex PCR; TCRdb stores in-frame clones only, minus some. This table holds over 95,000 clones, approximately 76% found once. Input material: PBMCs. These receptors were taken from a man between 40 and 49 years old in good health and CMV-seronegative. Both conserved end residues are part of each CDR3. The D gene is left open where the match is weak. Rows may omit the clone size; those that give it use once, few, many or a size class.

v_call	clone_size	j_call	d_call	cdr3_nt	cdr3_aa
TRBV7-2	few	TRBJ2-5	-	TGTGCCAGCAGCTCCCAGGGACTGGTCATGTGGGAGACCCAGTACTTC	CASSSQGLVMWETQYF
TRBV15	-	TRBJ2-5	-	TGTGCCACCAGCAGAGATTCGGAAGAGACCCAGTACTTC	CATSRDSEETQYF
TRBV5-1	-	TRBJ1-6	TRBD1	TGCGCCAGCAGTAATCCTGGACAGGGACTTTGGTATAATTCACCCCTCCACTTT	CASSNPGQGLWYNSPLHF
TRBV5-6	-	TRBJ2-7	TRBD2	TGTGCCAGCAGCGGGCTGGGGAGGGGTTCCGAGCAGTACTTC	CASSGLGRGSEQYF
TRBV27	-	TRBJ2-1	TRBD2	TGTGCCAGCAGTAAAGGGACTAGCGGGAGTAGTGAGCAGTTCTTC	CASSKGTSGSSEQFF
TRBV15	once	TRBJ2-3	TRBD2	TGTGCCACTCAAGTACTAGCGGGGGGGGTAGATACGCAGTATTTT	CATQVLAGGVDTQYF
TRBV10-1	-	TRBJ2-7	TRBD2	TGCGCCAGCAGTGAAGCTAGCGGGAGGCCTGAGCAGTACTTC	CASSEASGRPEQYF
TRBV6-1	few	TRBJ2-7	-	TGTGCCAGCAGTGAAAGTTGGTCAACCGGCTACGAGCAGTACTTC	CASSESWSTGYEQYF
TRBV4-3	-	TRBJ1-4	-	TGCGCCAGCAGCCAAGATCTGCAGGGAAGTCCCTCAACTAATGAAAAACTGTTTTTT	CASSQDLQGSPSTNEKLFF
TRBV28	-	TRBJ1-5	TRBD1	TGTGCCAGCAGTGCGGGACAGGGAGGTCAGCCCCAGCATTTT	CASSAGQGGQPQHF
TRBV7-2	-	TRBJ2-5	TRBD2	TGTGCCAGCAGCTTAGGGGCTAGCGGGGCGGCCAGGGAGACCCAGTACTTC	CASSLGASGAARETQYF
TRBV5-1	-	TRBJ1-5	-	TGCGCCAGCAGCTTGGGCCGGGGTAGCAATCAGCCCCAGCATTTT	CASSLGRGSNQPQHF
TRBV28	-	TRBJ2-7	-	TGTGCCAGCAGTCCACAGGTGACCTACGAGCAGTACTTC	CASSPQVTYEQYF
TRBV2	-	TRBJ1-1	-	TGTGCCAGCACTAAACAGGGAATGAACACTGAAGCTTTCTTT	CASTKQGMNTEAFF
TRBV30	-	TRBJ2-7	-	TGTGCCTGGAGTGTACAGGTGTCCTACGAGCAGTACTTC	CAWSVQVSYEQYF
TRBV6-1	-	TRBJ2-7	TRBD1	TGTGCCAGCAGTGAGTTCGGGACAGGGACCTACGAGCAGTACTTC	CASSEFGTGTYEQYF
TRBV12-2	-	TRBJ2-4	-	TGTGCAAGTCGCTTAGCGGGGAACAGGGGACATTTAGCCAAAAACATTCAGTACTTC	CASRLAGNRGHLAKNIQYF
TRBV28	-	TRBJ1-4	-	TGTGCCAGCAGTTTAGGGGTGTCCAGGGCTTATGAAAAACTGTTTTTT	CASSLGVSRAYEKLFF
TRBV6-5	few	TRBJ1-2	-	TGTGCCAGCGGTAGAGTAGTAAGTGGCTACACCTTC	CASGRVVSGYTF
TRBV5-6	once	TRBJ2-7	-	TGTGCCAGCAGCTTGATGGAGTACGAGCAGTACTTC	CASSLMEYEQYF
TRBV5-6	-	TRBJ1-6	-	TGTGCCAGCAGCCTTCGTGGGACACGTTATAGCTCCTATAATTCACCCCTCCACTTT	CASSLRGTRYSSYNSPLHF
TRBV5-1	-	TRBJ2-1	TRBD1	TGCGCCAGCAGCTTGGGGTTCCGGGGACAGGGCCTATCAGAGCAGTTCTTC	CASSLGFRGQGLSEQFF
TRBV28	-	TRBJ2-1	TRBD2	TGTGCCAGCAGGGGACTAGCGGGGCACAATGAGCAGTTCTTC	CASRGLAGHNEQFF
TRBV7-9	-	TRBJ2-7	TRBD2	TGTGCCAGCAGCTTACTAGCGGGGGGGCGTAACGAGCAGTACTTC	CASSLLAGGRNEQYF
TRBV29-1	-	TRBJ1-2	TRBD1	TGCAGCGTTGAACGGGACAGGGGGAAATACAATGGCTACACCTTC	CSVERDRGKYNGYTF
TRBV6-1	-	TRBJ1-4	TRBD1	TGTGCCAGCAGTTTACGGACAGGAAGTAATGAAAAACTGTTTTTT	CASSLRTGSNEKLFF
TRBV5-5	-	TRBJ2-3	-	TGTGCCAGCAGCTTGGCCCCCCAGAGCACAGATACGCAGTATTTT	CASSLAPQSTDTQYF
TRBV2	-	TRBJ1-5	-	TGTGCCAGCAGTACACAGGTGTTCAACCAGCCCCAGCATTTT	CASSTQVFNQPQHF
TRBV27	-	TRBJ2-7	-	TGTGCCAGCAGTTTGGGGGCCCCCTACGAGCAGTACTTC	CASSLGAPYEQYF
TRBV7-7	-	TRBJ1-1	-	TGTGCCAGCAGCTCGGACAGGAACACTGAAGCTTTCTTT	CASSSDRNTEAFF
TRBV29-1	-	TRBJ1-2	-	TGCAGCGTTGAACCCCCGGACTATGGCTACACCTTC	CSVEPPDYGYTF
TRBV7-9	once	TRBJ2-7	TRBD1	TGTGCCAGCAGCGGTGGGACAGAGCTCTCCTACGAGCAGTACTTC	CASSGGTELSYEQYF
TRBV7-7	-	TRBJ1-5	TRBD1	TGTGCCAGCAGCCCATCAGAGGACAGGTCCAATCAGCCCCAGCATTTT	CASSPSEDRSNQPQHF
TRBV25-1	few	TRBJ1-1	-	TGTGCCAGCAACCGTTACGGTGGGAACACTGAAGCTTTCTTT	CASNRYGGNTEAFF
TRBV4-3	-	TRBJ2-1	TRBD2	TGCGCCAGCAGCCAAGATAGCGGGGGGGCCCGTAATCTGTTCTTC	CASSQDSGGARNLFF
TRBV19	-	TRBJ2-7	-	TGTGCCAGTAGTATCGAGGCGTGGTCCTACGAGCAGTACTTC	CASSIEAWSYEQYF
TRBV7-9	-	TRBJ2-1	TRBD2	TGTTCCAGCAGCCCAGGGTCCTTTAGCGGGAGGTACCACAATGAGCAGTTCTTC	CSSSPGSFSGRYHNEQFF
TRBV12-5	-	TRBJ2-1	TRBD1	TGTGCTAGTGGACAGGGGGTTTACAATGAGCAGTTCTTC	CASGQGVYNEQFF
TRBV4-3	once	TRBJ2-7	-	TGCGCCAGCAGCCAAGATCGGTTCTACGAGCAGTACTTC	CASSQDRFYEQYF
TRBV28	-	TRBJ1-2	TRBD1	TGTGCCACCATCGGGACAGTGGATGGCTACACCTTC	CATIGTVDGYTF
TRBV4-3	-	TRBJ2-7	TRBD2	TGCGCCAGCAGCCAAGACTTTAGCGGGTCAATGCAGTACTTC	CASSQDFSGSMQYF
TRBV7-2	-	TRBJ1-5	TRBD1	TGTGCCAGCAGCTTAGGACAGGGTGGGTCGCCCCAGCATTTT	CASSLGQGGSPQHF
TRBV7-9	-	TRBJ2-1	-	TGTGCCAGCAGCCCCGCGGAGTCTACCTACAATGAGCAGTTCTTC	CASSPAESTYNEQFF
TRBV18	once	TRBJ1-1	-	TGTGCCAGCTCCCCTACCGGGGAGGCGGGCACTGAAGCTTTCTTT	CASSPTGEAGTEAFF
TRBV28	-	TRBJ1-3	-	TGTGCCAGCAGTTTATATCTACGAAACACCATATATTTT	CASSLYLRNTIYF
TRBV28	-	TRBJ1-1	TRBD1	TGTGCCAGCAGTTTTCCGGACAGGGTCGGGACTGAAGCTTTCTTT	CASSFPDRVGTEAFF
TRBV29-1	-	TRBJ2-6	-	TGCAGCGTTGACACCAACAGGGCTGGGGCCAACGTCCTGACTTTC	CSVDTNRAGANVLTF
TRBV29-1	-	TRBJ2-5	TRBD2	TGCAGCGTTGAGTCTAGCGGGGGTCGGGAGACCCAGTACTTC	CSVESSGGRETQYF
TRBV7-8	few	TRBJ1-5	TRBD1	TGTGCCAGCAGTCGACAGGGACGAAATCAGCCCCAGCATTTT	CASSRQGRNQPQHF
TRBV19	once	TRBJ1-3	-	TGTGCCACCGTCAACCCGGCAGGGGCCCGCTCTGGAAACACCATATATTTT	CATVNPAGARSGNTIYF
TRBV28	few	TRBJ2-7	-	TGTGCCAGCAGCGGCGGACACAACTACGAGCAGTACTTC	CASSGGHNYEQYF
TRBV9	-	TRBJ2-1	-	TGTGCCAGCAGCGCCCCACTCCGGCTAGCGACGAATGAGCAGTTCTTC	CASSAPLRLATNEQFF
TRBV28	-	TRBJ1-5	TRBD1	TGTGCCAGCAGTCCAGCCATTGACAGGGGTTATCAGCCCCAGCATTTT	CASSPAIDRGYQPQHF
TRBV2	-	TRBJ2-7	-	TGTGCCAGCAGTGGAGCGGCATACGAGCAGTACTTC	CASSGAAYEQYF
TRBV18	-	TRBJ1-3	TRBD1	TGTGCCAGCTCAATGATAACCTCCGGGACAGGCTCTGGAAACACCATATATTTT	CASSMITSGTGSGNTIYF
TRBV7-2	-	TRBJ1-1	-	TGTGCCAGCAGCCGCCGGGGGGGATGGACTGAAGCTTTCTTT	CASSRRGGWTEAFF
TRBV7-8	once	TRBJ1-5	-	TGTGCCAGCAGCTTAGGGTATTTTCGCGGTAGTTATCAGCCCCAGCATTTT	CASSLGYFRGSYQPQHF
TRBV5-8	-	TRBJ2-7	-	TGTGCCAGCAGACGACTTCGGGACTACGAGCAGTACTTC	CASRRLRDYEQYF
TRBV7-9	few	TRBJ1-6	-	TGTTCCGGAGGTCGGGGGTTTGAAGGACCCCTCCACTTT	CSGGRGFEGPLHF